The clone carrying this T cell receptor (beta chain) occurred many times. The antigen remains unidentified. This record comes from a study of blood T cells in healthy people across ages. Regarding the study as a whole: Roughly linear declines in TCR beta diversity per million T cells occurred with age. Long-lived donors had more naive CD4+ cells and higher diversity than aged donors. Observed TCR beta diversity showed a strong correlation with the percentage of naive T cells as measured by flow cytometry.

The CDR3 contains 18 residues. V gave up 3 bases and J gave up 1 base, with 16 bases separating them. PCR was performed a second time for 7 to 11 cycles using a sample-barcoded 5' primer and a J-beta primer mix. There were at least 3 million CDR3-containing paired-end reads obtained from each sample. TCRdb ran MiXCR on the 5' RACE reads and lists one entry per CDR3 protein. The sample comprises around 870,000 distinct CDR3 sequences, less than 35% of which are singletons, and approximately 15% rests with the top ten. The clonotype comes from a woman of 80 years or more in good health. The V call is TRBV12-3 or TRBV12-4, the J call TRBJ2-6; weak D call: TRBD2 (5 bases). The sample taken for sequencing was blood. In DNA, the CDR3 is TGTGCCAGCAGTTTGGCGGGTGACTATCCGTCTGGGGCCAACGTCCTGACTTTC. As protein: CASSLAGDYPSGANVLTF.